The sequence of this T cell receptor (beta chain) was determined in a study of monozygotic twins with inflammatory bowel disease. Whole-study findings and limits: People with IBD had fewer clonotypes in common with others than healthy twins did, especially with disease activity.

Germline V gene lookup returns CDR1 DFQATT and CDR2 SNEGSKA (reference sequence). There are 15 residues in the CDR3. TCRdb reanalyzed the 5' RACE reads, giving one entry per CDR3 protein sequence and no DNA. The table for this sample gives about 93,000 distinct CDR3 sequences. Remarks on this clonotype: What it binds is unknown.

Sequenced input: blood. V usage is TRBV20-1 and J usage is TRBJ1-1; checking the TCRdb D call of TRBD1 is not possible without DNA. The sequence was collected from a human donor with ulcerative colitis or Crohn's disease, or a healthy co-twin of an affected twin (not recorded which). CDR3 region: CSARGTGHLVTEAFF.